Shown below are 4 T cell receptor beta chains from a single sample sequenced in a study of T cells in Graves' hyperthyroidism and ophthalmopathy. TCR beta CDR3 region amplification was performed from RNA transcripts. Carried out on the TCR CDR3, a first-round RT-PCR used the HTBI primer set. TCRdb re-called the multiplex PCR reads with MiXCR, one entry per CDR3 protein. Found here are around 240,000 distinct CDR3 sequences, roughly 15% of them singletons; the top ten hold roughly 13%. Sequenced material: blood. The receptors originated from a woman between 40 and 50 years old with Graves' hyperthyroidism that later progressed to Graves' ophthalmopathy.

This clonotype was counted ten times or more. This chain connects TRBV6-1 to TRBJ1-4, with 9 nucleotides matching TRBD1. Germline V lookup: CDR1 MNHNS, CDR2 SASEGT. CDR3 length equals 16 residues. With V trimmed by 5 bases and J by 3 bases, 7 bases remained unmatched. CDR3: CASSTGQGSSNEKLFF. CDR3 sequence (DNA): TGTGCCAGCAGTACCGGACAGGGGTCTTCTAATGAAAAACTGTTTTTT.

This clonotype has at least ten counts. The chain recombines TRBV27 with TRBJ2-3; no clear D. Germline V lookup: CDR1 MNHEY, CDR2 SMNVEV (reference sequence). This CDR3 is 17 amino acids long. Trimming removed 5 bases from V and 0 bases from J, with 18 bases in between. CDR3 region: CASSPSSGEISTDTQYF. In nucleotides, the CDR3 is TGTGCCAGCAGTCCGAGCTCTGGCGAGATTAGCACAGATACGCAGTATTTT.

In this sample, this clonotype turned up many times. The V gene is TRBV29-1, the J gene TRBJ2-5; 7 bases match TRBD1. The CDR3 length is 14 residues. Trimming took 6 bases from V and 2 from J; bases not matched to a gene: 9. In germline, CDR1 is SQVTM, CDR2 ANQGSEA. Here the CDR3 reads CSVLRQGKQETQYF. The CDR3 DNA sequence: TGCAGCGTCCTACGACAGGGCAAACAAGAGACCCAGTACTTC.

The chain recombines TRBV5-8 with TRBJ1-1; D not resolved. Looked up from germline, CDR1 is SGHTS and CDR2 is YDEGEE. The CDR3 extends over 14 amino acids. Trimming left V 0 bases short and J 1 base short, with 7 bases between. The CDR3 reads CASSLEVANTEAFF. CDR3 nucleotide sequence: TGTGCCAGCAGCTTGGAGGTGGCGAACACTGAAGCTTTCTTT.